The T cell receptor beta chain under discussion was sequenced for a study of blood T cell repertoires in COVID-19. The wider study: Donors in the United States, Italy and Spain gave samples during acute or convalescent COVID-19. The cDNA or gDNA used as material had been derived from T cells, B-cell-depleted T cells, or PBMCs.

Trimming stripped 0 bases from V and 8 bases from J, with 7 bases between. This CDR3 is 13 amino acids long. The germline V gene encodes CDR1 LNHDA and CDR2 SQIVND (reference sequence). Authors' data handling: Amplification from reference gene primers served as the basis for estimated nucleated cell counts. The method was immunoSEQ multiplex PCR; TCRdb's version includes in-frame clones alone and lacks a portion of them. V and J calls and clone size come straight from that table; D and trimming were deduced from the DNA. The table records around 72,000 clones, around four fifths of them present only once.

This receptor was obtained from a woman aged 55-70 years with acute or convalescent COVID-19. The specimen sequenced was peripheral blood. The chain has TRBV19 and TRBJ2-2, with D maybe TRBD1 (5 bases). The CDR3: CASSIDRAGELFF. In DNA, the CDR3 is TGTGCCAGTAGTATAGACAGGGCGGGGGAGCTGTTTTTT. Full variable domain (rest looked up from reference TRBV19 and TRBJ2-2): DGGITQSPKYLFRKEGQNVTLSCEQNLNHDAMYWYRQDPGQGLRLIYYSQIVNDFQKGDIAEGYSVSREKKESFPLTVTSAQKNPTAFYLCASSIDRAGELFFGEGSRLTVL.